This TCR beta chain appears in the sequencing data of a study of beta chain features in type 1 diabetes. The whole isolated RNA underwent reverse transcription, so sequencing captured expressed TCRB transcripts. Assay used: immunoSEQ multiplex PCR; TCRdb lists only in-frame clones, some missing. The top ten hold roughly 1% of the sample, which has around 290,000 clones, 7% to 9% seen once. This clone has a handful of counts. The trim removed 4 bases at V and 1 base at J, leaving 4 bases unmatched. There are 15 residues in the CDR3. CDR1 MGHRA and CDR2 YSYEKL come from the germline V gene. The rearrangement joins TRBV4-1 to TRBJ1-3; 7 nucleotides agree with TRBD1. The receptor's source is a young woman in good health. The sequenced sample consisted of central memory CD4+ T cells from blood. CDR3 sequence reads: CASSPPTGSGNTIYF. CDR3 DNA: TGCGCCAGCAGCCCCCCGACAGGGTCTGGAAACACCATATATTTT.